These 28 T cell receptor beta chains originate from one sample sequenced in a study of identical twins. TCRdb itself ran the 5' RACE reads through MiXCR, one entry per CDR3 protein. Among 400,000 to 550,000 distinct CDR3 sequences, more than 13% were seen once, and the ten largest hold approximately 0.98%. These sequences were also reported in another study, on yellow fever vaccine responses in identical twins.

Material: CD4+ T cells sorted from blood. These receptors were collected from a woman aged 18 to 35 in good health.

The chain uses TRBV6-2 or TRBV6-3 and TRBJ1-5; D remains unclear. V lost 6 bases to trimming and J lost 2 bases, with 14 bases between them. This CDR3 has 15 amino acids. Germline values: CDR1 MNHEY, CDR2 SVGEGT. The DNA of the CDR3 is TGTGCCAGCAGATCAACCGTCATGGGCAATCAGCCCCAGCATTTT. Translation: CASRSTVMGNQPQHF.

This clonotype was observed at least ten times. J is TRBJ2-2 and V is TRBV6-5; 12 bases align to TRBD1. V shed 4 bases and J 6 bases; nucleotides not matched to a gene: 9. The germline V gene has CDR1 MNHEY and CDR2 SVGAGI. The CDR3 runs to 17 residues. CDR3 coding DNA: TGTGCCAGCAGTTTCACCGGGACAGGGGGCATGTCCGGGGAGCTGTTTTTT. It codes for CASSFTGTGGMSGELFF.

Only a few counts were recorded for this clonotype. V is TRBV12-3 or TRBV12-4 and J is TRBJ2-7; TRBD1 matches 10 bases. J was trimmed by 6 bases and V by 7 bases; bases with no gene match: 12. This CDR3 is built from 15 residues. The CDR3 loop is CASTDRGQGRVEQYF. Here the CDR3 DNA reads TGTGCCAGCACCGACAGGGGGCAGGGTAGGGTCGAGCAGTACTTC.

This chain connects TRBV6-5 to TRBJ2-2, with D unresolved. Trimming left V 0 bases short and J 1 base short, with 9 bases between. Per the germline V gene, CDR1 is MNHEY and CDR2 is SVGAGI. The CDR3 is 16 residues long. The DNA of the CDR3 is TGTGCCAGCAGTTACTCGAACCCGGGGAACACCGGGGAGCTGTTTTTT. It yields the protein CASSYSNPGNTGELFF.

The table lists this clonotype with a few counts. The junction shows a germline mismatch at one end, possibly a read error. This chain connects TRBV7-7 to TRBJ2-3; TRBD1 is a possible D gene (5 bases). This CDR3 is 15 amino acids long. CDR1 and CDR2 from the germline V gene are SSHAT and FNYEAQ (reference sequence). The CDR3 here is CASSLGARGTDTQYF. The DNA for the CDR3 is TGTGCTAGCAGCTTAGGGGCCCGGGGCACAGATACGCAGTATTTT.

This clonotype is a singleton in its sample. The CDR3 DNA follows: TGTGCCAGCAGTGAATTGCGGGGGGGAACCGGGGAGCTGTTTTTT. This sequence encodes CASSELRGGTGELFF. This chain links TRBV25-1 with TRBJ2-2, with 9 bases identical to TRBD2. V lost 1 base, J lost 5 bases, and 2 bases stayed unmatched. The germline V gene has CDR1 MGHDK and CDR2 SYGVNS. CDR3 length: 15 residues.

A few counts support this clonotype. The CDR3 nucleotides are TGCGCCAGCAGCTTTAGTGGGGATCTTTCAGGAGAGACCCAGTACTTC. This codes for CASSFSGDLSGETQYF. The genes are TRBV5-1 and TRBJ2-5; unclear D gene. Looked up from germline, CDR1 is SGHRS and CDR2 is YFSETQ. V was clipped by 2 bases and J by 4 bases, with 18 bases between them. The CDR3 is 16 residues long.

The J gene is TRBJ2-3, the V gene TRBV20-1; unclear D gene. The V end lost 0 bases, the J end lost 1 base, and 5 bases lay between the germline ends. The V gene's germline CDR1 is DFQATT and CDR2 SNEGSKA (reference sequence). The CDR3 totals 13 residues. The CDR3 DNA reads as TGCAGTGCTAGAGAGGGCCGCACAGATACGCAGTATTTT. Protein product: CSAREGRTDTQYF.

This clonotype was observed a handful of times. CDR3 DNA sequence: TGTGCCAGCAGCGCGGGGGGGGCATCCGAGCAGTACTTC. This codes for CASSAGGASEQYF. The chain combines TRBV9 with TRBJ2-7, with 8 bases fitting TRBD2. Germline CDR1 reads SGDLS; CDR2 reads YYNGEE. The CDR3 loop spans 13 amino acids. With 3 bases clipped from V and 6 bases from J, the junction kept 5 bases outside the gene matches. Filled out from reference TRBV9 and TRBJ2-7, the complete variable domain reads DSGVTQTPKHLITATGQRVTLRCSPRSGDLSVYWYQQSLDQGLQFLIQYYNGEERAKGNILERFSAQQFPDLHSELNLSSLELGDSALYFCASSAGGASEQYFGPGTRLTVT.

This clonotype showed up just a few times. The chain uses TRBV6-5 and TRBJ2-3; 7 bases map to TRBD1. The CDR3 consists of 16 residues. The germline V gene has CDR1 MNHEY and CDR2 SVGAGI. Losses at the gene ends were 2 bases for V and 1 base for J; bases not matched to a gene: 6. CDR3 loop: CASSYGKTGGTDTQYF. CDR3 sequence (DNA): TGTGCCAGCAGTTACGGAAAAACAGGGGGCACAGATACGCAGTATTTT.

This clonotype was seen more than once but under ten times. The rearrangement joins TRBV27 to TRBJ2-1; D unresolved. The germline CDR1 and CDR2 sequences are MNHEY and SMNVEV (reference sequence). The CDR3 extends over 16 amino acids. Trimming cost V 6 bases and J 3 bases, with 18 bases left between them. CDR3 amino acids: CASSELQARDYNEQFF. CDR3 bases: TGTGCCAGCAGCGAACTTCAAGCTAGGGACTACAATGAGCAGTTCTTC.

This chain joins TRBV5-1 and TRBJ2-5, with a weak D call TRBD2 (5 bases). The length of the CDR3 is 13 residues. Germline V gives CDR1 SGHRS, CDR2 YFSETQ. With 4 bases removed from V and 5 bases from J, the gap between germline ends came to 12 bases. This CDR3 is CASSPVGDETQYF. For the CDR3, the DNA is TGCGCCAGCAGCCCGGTGGGAGATGAGACCCAGTACTTC.

This clonotype occurred a few times. This chain joins TRBV4-3 and TRBJ2-2, with TRBD1 matching 9 bases. Per germline, CDR1 LGHNA and CDR2 YSLEER. The CDR3 length is 15 residues. With V trimmed by 0 bases and J by 9 bases, 5 bases remained unmatched. CDR3 in DNA: TGCGCCAGCAGCCAAGATGGACAGGGGATCAGGGAGCTGTTTTTT. This sequence encodes CASSQDGQGIRELFF.

Only a few counts were recorded for this clonotype. The gene calls are TRBV12-3 or TRBV12-4 and TRBJ2-1; perhaps TRBD2 as D (6 bases). The V and J ends lost 2 bases and 2 bases respectively, with 10 bases between them. This CDR3 has 15 amino acids. The CDR3 loop reads CASSLRSGTYNEQFF. The CDR3 nucleotides are TGTGCCAGCAGTTTACGTAGCGGAACCTACAATGAGCAGTTCTTC.

This clonotype was observed a handful of times. The chain couples TRBV15 to TRBJ2-3; 8 bases are shared with TRBD2. The length of the CDR3 is 16 residues. From germline, CDR1 is LNHNV and CDR2 YYDKDF (reference sequence). Trimming cost V 6 bases and J 4 bases; bases outside gene matches: 12. The CDR3 region is CATRRAGDAGADTQYF. The CDR3 DNA is TGTGCCACCAGGCGAGCGGGGGATGCGGGTGCAGATACGCAGTATTTT.

CDR3 nucleotide sequence: TGCGCCAGCAGCCAAGGGGGGACAGGGGCCCACAATGAGCAGTTCTTC. Its translation: CASSQGGTGAHNEQFF. The rearrangement uses TRBV4-3 and TRBJ2-1, with 10 positions matching TRBD1. Per germline, CDR1 LGHNA and CDR2 YSLEER. V lost 1 base to trimming and J lost 5 bases; unmatched junction nucleotides: 5. This CDR3 is 16 amino acids long.

Ten or more counts support this clonotype. The CDR3 spells CASSYSRDEQYF. For the CDR3, the DNA is TGTGCCAGCAGTTACTCACGGGACGAGCAGTACTTC. V gene TRBV6-5 combines with J gene TRBJ2-7, with D uncertain. V was clipped by 0 bases and J by 5 bases, with 5 bases between them. The germline V gene encodes CDR1 MNHEY and CDR2 SVGAGI. This CDR3 is built from 12 residues.

This clonotype has at least ten counts. The J gene is TRBJ2-2, the V gene TRBV7-6; TRBD1 agrees at 7 bases. After removal of 5 bases from V and 7 bases from J, the junction contained 4 bases not matched to a gene. The CDR3 runs 13 residues. CDR1 and CDR2 (germline): SGHVS, FNYEAQ. The CDR3 nucleotides are TGTGCCAGCAGCCTACAGGGGCGCGGGGAGCTGTTTTTT. Its protein product is CASSLQGRGELFF.

This clonotype was observed a few times. The chain couples TRBV29-1 to TRBJ2-7; D not certain. CDR1 is SQVTM and CDR2 is ANQGSEA in the germline V gene. CDR3 length: 11 amino acids. V was pared by 2 bases and J by 5 bases, with 7 bases between. CDR3 residues: CSVESQHEQYF. CDR3 bases: TGCAGCGTTGAATCCCAGCACGAGCAGTACTTC.

This clonotype was counted only a few times. The chain carries TRBV7-2 and TRBJ2-6; D gene ambiguous. V lost 4 bases and J 4 bases, leaving 14 bases between the germline ends. The CDR3 has 16 residues. Germline values: CDR1 SGHTA, CDR2 FQGNSA. CDR3 residues: CASSSRVGLGANVLTF. CDR3 in DNA: TGTGCCAGCAGCTCTAGAGTCGGTTTAGGGGCCAACGTCCTGACTTTC.

The chain is built from TRBV7-3 and TRBJ2-1; 11 bases map to TRBD2. This CDR3 region has 15 residues. Germline CDR1 is SGHTA and CDR2 is FQGTGA. The V gene end was trimmed by 2 bases and the J gene end by 12 bases; junction bases not matched to a gene: 9. DNA for the CDR3: TGTGCCAGCAGCTTACACGGTAGCGGGGGGGCCGGGCAGTTCTTC. Amino acids: CASSLHGSGGAGQFF.

The chain is built from TRBV4-3 and TRBJ2-5; no reliable D call. V lost 6 bases to trimming and J lost 2 bases, with 7 bases between them. The CDR3 is 12 amino acids. Germline assignment: CDR1 LGHNA and CDR2 YSLEER. The CDR3 loop reads CASRTLQETQYF. CDR3 coding DNA: TGCGCCAGCAGGACACTTCAAGAGACCCAGTACTTC.

This clonotype has more than one count but fewer than ten. The chain recombines TRBV7-2 with TRBJ2-7, with TRBD2 matching over 7 bases. The CDR3 has 17 amino acids. The germline gives CDR1 SGHTA, CDR2 FQGNSA. The V segment lost 5 bases and the J segment 1 base; nucleotides outside the gene matches: 14. CDR3 in amino acids: CASSPQAGLVGSYEQYF. In DNA, the CDR3 is TGTGCCAGCAGCCCTCAAGCGGGGTTAGTGGGGTCCTACGAGCAGTACTTC.

The J gene is TRBJ2-1, the V gene TRBV15; 12 bases align to TRBD2. The length of the CDR3 is 18 residues. After removal of 1 base from V and 7 bases from J, the junction contained 11 bases not matched to a gene. Germline V lookup: CDR1 LNHNV, CDR2 YYDKDF (reference sequence). Written as DNA, the CDR3 is TGTGCCACCAGCAGAGTGGGGGGGGCTAGCGGGAGGGCTAATGAGCAGTTCTTC. Protein: CATSRVGGASGRANEQFF.

This clonotype occurred once. The V call is TRBV11-3, the J call TRBJ2-3, with TRBD1 matching over 8 bases. Trimming took 5 bases from V and 2 from J; bases not matched to a gene: 9. CDR1 and CDR2 from the germline V gene are SGHNT and YENEEA. The CDR3 extends over 16 amino acids. The CDR3 here is CASSPTGTGPTDTQYF. Written as DNA, the CDR3 is TGTGCCAGCAGCCCAACCGGGACAGGACCCACAGATACGCAGTATTTT.

The chain is built from TRBV5-1 and TRBJ2-7; no definite D call. The CDR3 runs 14 residues. Trimming took 4 bases from V and 6 from J, leaving 17 bases between them. The germline CDR1 and CDR2 sequences are SGHRS and YFSETQ. CDR3 loop: CASSPGTYGIEQYF. The DNA for the CDR3 is TGCGCCAGCAGCCCCGGAACTTATGGGATCGAGCAGTACTTC.

The chain carries TRBV10-3 and TRBJ2-3, with 7 bases identical to TRBD2. The length of the CDR3 is 15 residues. Germline trimming cut 3 bases from V and 1 base from J; bases unmatched to any gene: 4. Germline V gene lookup returns CDR1 ENHRY and CDR2 SYGVKD. CDR3 sequence: CAISETRGGTDTQYF. CDR3 bases: TGTGCCATCAGTGAAACCCGGGGGGGCACAGATACGCAGTATTTT.

The J gene is TRBJ1-4, the V gene TRBV12-3 or TRBV12-4; perhaps TRBD1 as D (6 bases). The V and J ends lost 8 bases and 5 bases respectively, with 15 bases between them. The CDR3 has 14 residues. The CDR3 sequence: CASGPGHWNEKLFF. CDR3 sequence (DNA): TGTGCCAGCGGACCGGGACATTGGAATGAAAAACTGTTTTTT.